The 18 T cell receptor beta chains below come from one sample, sequenced in a study of T-cell reconstitution after alpha-beta-depleted transplantation in children. Unique molecular identifiers were used to barcode this TCRbeta library. TCRdb called the PCR reads again in MiXCR, with one record for every CDR3 protein. The sample shows nearly 550,000 distinct CDR3 sequences, about 16% of them seen only once. The source material was PBMCs from the stem cell graft donor, sampled from the stem cell graft. These receptor sequences come from a human donor who donated a stem cell graft to a child with acute lymphoblastic leukemia.

The chain is built from TRBV6-1 and TRBJ1-5; TRBD1 agrees at 7 bases. Germline trimming cut 8 bases from V and 2 bases from J; bases unmatched to any gene: 9. The CDR3 sequence is 15 residues long. Germline loops: CDR1 MNHNS, CDR2 SASEGT. CDR3 sequence: CASEPRQGGNQPQHF. The CDR3 bases are TGTGCCAGCGAACCCAGACAGGGCGGCAATCAGCCCCAGCATTTT.

This clonotype was counted only a few times. The chain joins TRBV15 to TRBJ1-1, with a possible D match to TRBD1 (5 bases). The CDR3 length is 13 residues. V was pared by 7 bases and J by 6 bases, with 15 bases between. CDR1 and CDR2 from the germline V gene are LNHNV and YYDKDF (reference sequence). The CDR3 sequence is CATKGVMWAEAFF. Here the CDR3 DNA reads TGTGCCACCAAAGGGGTGATGTGGGCTGAAGCTTTCTTT.

Only a few counts were recorded for this clonotype. The CDR3 DNA is TGTGCCACCAGCGCCGGGACCCAGGGGACCTACGAGCAGTACTTC. It encodes CATSAGTQGTYEQYF. The rearrangement links TRBV24-1 to TRBJ2-7, with D possibly TRBD1 on 6 matching bases. Trimming left V 7 bases short and J 2 bases short, with 17 bases between. The germline CDR1 and CDR2 sequences are KGHDR and SFDVKD. The CDR3 runs 15 residues.

A few counts support this clonotype. The rearrangement links TRBV20-1 to TRBJ2-1; the match to TRBD2 covers 9 bases. This CDR3 has 13 residues. Germline-derived CDR1 and CDR2 are DFQATT and SNEGSKA (reference sequence). After removal of 8 bases from V and 3 bases from J, the junction contained 5 bases not matched to a gene. DNA of the CDR3: TGCAGTTCCGGGACTAGCCTCTACAATGAGCAGTTCTTC. As protein: CSSGTSLYNEQFF.

The J gene is TRBJ2-1, the V gene TRBV12-3 or TRBV12-4; 9 nucleotides agree with TRBD2. The J segment lost 9 bases and the V segment lost 3 bases, leaving 6 bases of the junction unmatched. CDR3 length: 14 amino acids. CDR3 in amino acids: CASSLGLALGEQFF. The CDR3 coding sequence is TGTGCCAGCAGTTTGGGACTAGCCTTGGGTGAGCAGTTCTTC.

The sample holds a few counts of this clonotype. The CDR3 DNA reads TGTGCCAGCAGAGCAAGTCCCTCCGAGCAGTACTTC. Translation: CASRASPSEQYF. V usage is TRBV12-3 or TRBV12-4 and J usage is TRBJ2-7; D remains ambiguous. CDR3 length: 12 residues. Trimming cost V 6 bases and J 6 bases, with 12 bases left between them.

V usage is TRBV4-1 and J usage is TRBJ2-6; D call uncertain. The CDR3 has 19 amino acids. CDR1 MGHRA and CDR2 YSYEKL come from the germline V gene. V lost 3 bases and J 0 bases, leaving 18 bases between the germline ends. The CDR3 here is CASSQYESGLISGANVLTF. In DNA form, the CDR3 reads TGCGCCAGCAGCCAGTACGAGTCGGGCCTGATCTCTGGGGCCAACGTCCTGACTTTC.

This clonotype was counted a few times. The chain is built from TRBV6-4 and TRBJ2-1; 7 bases are a match to TRBD2. V gave up 0 bases and J gave up 2 bases; unmatched junction bases: 4. The CDR3 has 16 residues. Germline lookup yields CDR1 MRHNA and CDR2 SNTAGT. The CDR3 protein is CASSDSGGRPYNEQFF. The CDR3 nucleotides are TGTGCCAGCAGTGACTCCGGCGGGAGACCCTACAATGAGCAGTTCTTC.

V gene TRBV10-2 combines with J gene TRBJ1-5; D is uncertain. Looked up from germline, CDR1 is WSHSY and CDR2 is SAAADI. The V gene lost 8 bases and the J gene lost 3 bases, with 11 bases spanning the gap. This CDR3 spans 13 amino acids. The CDR3 coding sequence is TGCGCCAGCCAAGCAGACCCCAATCAGCCCCAGCATTTT. Its translation is CASQADPNQPQHF.

This clonotype was observed a few times. V usage is TRBV5-1 and J usage is TRBJ1-1, with D possibly TRBD1 on 6 matching bases. Deletions cut 2 bases from V and 4 bases from J, with 12 bases between. This CDR3 comprises 14 residues. Germline V lookup: CDR1 SGHRS, CDR2 YFSETQ. Written as DNA, the CDR3 is TGCGCCAGCAGCTTAGCAATCAGGGGCACTGAAGCTTTCTTT. Its translation is CASSLAIRGTEAFF.

The gene calls are TRBV12-3 or TRBV12-4 and TRBJ2-1; 7 nucleotides agree with TRBD1. The CDR3 is made up of 14 amino acids. V lost 3 bases and J lost 3; bases outside the gene matches: 2. This chain's CDR3 is CASSLRQGYNEQFF. The CDR3 DNA reads TGTGCCAGCAGTTTGAGACAGGGCTACAATGAGCAGTTCTTC.

There are a few counts of this clonotype. The CDR3 here is CASTSPRGLGGTDTQYF. Written as DNA, the CDR3 is TGTGCCAGCACCTCCCCGCGAGGACTGGGGGGCACAGATACGCAGTATTTT. The rearrangement joins TRBV2 to TRBJ2-3; D might be TRBD1 or TRBD2, each matching 5 bases. V lost 7 bases to trimming and J lost 1 base, with 21 bases between them. The CDR3 has 17 residues. Germline CDR1 is SNHLY and CDR2 is FYNNEI. Variable domain in full (rest from reference TRBV2 and TRBJ2-3): EPEVTQTPSHQVTQMGQEVILRCVPISNHLYFYWYRQILGQKVEFLVSFYNNEISEKSEIFDDQFSVERPDGSNFTLKIRSTKLEDSAMYFCASTSPRGLGGTDTQYFGPGTRLTVL.

The chain recombines TRBV9 with TRBJ2-3; 13 bases map to TRBD2. V gave up 4 bases and J gave up 0 bases; unmatched junction bases: 8. The CDR3 spans 18 residues. The germline CDR1 and CDR2 sequences are SGDLS and YYNGEE. CDR3 sequence (DNA): TGTGCCAGCAGCCCCGGGGGACTAGCGGGAACCAGCACAGATACGCAGTATTTT. This encodes CASSPGGLAGTSTDTQYF.

The chain has TRBV6-1 and TRBJ2-3; TRBD2 matches 7 bases. Per the germline V gene, CDR1 is MNHNS and CDR2 is SASEGT. V was pared by 4 bases and J by 1 base, with 14 bases of the junction left unmatched. CDR3 length: 18 residues. The CDR3 coding sequence is TGTGCCAGCAGTGCCCCGGGAGGACCTTATCGACGCACAGATACGCAGTATTTT. Its translation: CASSAPGGPYRRTDTQYF.

This clonotype was seen a few times. The rearrangement joins TRBV29-1 to TRBJ2-1, with TRBD2 matching 10 bases. The CDR3 length is 15 residues. V lost 7 bases and J lost 1; bases outside the gene matches: 7. Germline CDR1 and CDR2: SQVTM and ANQGSEA. CDR3 residues: CSAQPGLASYNEQFF. The CDR3 bases are TGCAGCGCCCAACCGGGACTAGCGTCCTACAATGAGCAGTTCTTC.

This clonotype was recorded a few times. CDR3 sequence: CASSIETAGTASWEKLFF. The CDR3 DNA reads TGTGCCAGTAGTATCGAGACAGCCGGGACTGCTTCATGGGAAAAACTGTTTTTT. The rearrangement uses TRBV19 and TRBJ1-4; weak D call: TRBD1 (5 bases). Trimming shortened V by 3 bases and J by 8 bases, and 25 bases separated the two germline ends. Per germline, CDR1 LNHDA and CDR2 SQIVND (reference sequence). This CDR3 has 18 residues.

This clonotype was observed a handful of times. The chain carries TRBV7-9 and TRBJ2-3, with a weak D call TRBD2 (6 bases). CDR1 and CDR2 from the germline V gene are SEHNR and FQNEAQ (reference sequence). V lost 1 base and J 4 bases, leaving 9 bases between the germline ends. This CDR3 has 14 amino acids. CDR3 coding DNA: TGTGCCAGCAGCTTAGATTCTAGCGCAGATACGCAGTATTTT. It encodes CASSLDSSADTQYF.

This clonotype came up a few times. The chain combines TRBV7-3 with TRBJ2-1; tentative D call: TRBD2 (6 bases). The length of the CDR3 is 16 residues. Trimming removed 1 base at V and 3 bases at J, with 13 bases between. Germline assignment: CDR1 SGHTA and CDR2 FQGTGA. CDR3 DNA: TGTGCCAGCAGCTTAAGTATTAGCGGACTCTACAATGAGCAGTTCTTC. Translation gives CASSLSISGLYNEQFF.